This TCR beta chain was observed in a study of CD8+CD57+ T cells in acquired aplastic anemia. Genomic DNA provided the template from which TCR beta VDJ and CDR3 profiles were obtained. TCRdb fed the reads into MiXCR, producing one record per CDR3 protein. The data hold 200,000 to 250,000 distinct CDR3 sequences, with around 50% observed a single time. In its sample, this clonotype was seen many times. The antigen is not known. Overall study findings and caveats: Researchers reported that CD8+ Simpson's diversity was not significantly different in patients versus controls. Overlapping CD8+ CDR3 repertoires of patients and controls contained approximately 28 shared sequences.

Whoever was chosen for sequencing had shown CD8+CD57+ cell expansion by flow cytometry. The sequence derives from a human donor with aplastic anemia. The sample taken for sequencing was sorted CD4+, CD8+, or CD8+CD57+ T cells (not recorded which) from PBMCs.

The CDR3 region is CASSVGGRPSYEQYF. The CDR3 DNA follows: TGTGCCAGCAGCGTAGGGGGACGCCCGTCCTACGAGCAGTACTTC. J is TRBJ2-7 and V is TRBV9; D may be TRBD1 or TRBD2 (5 bases each). The germline V gene has CDR1 SGDLS and CDR2 YYNGEE. Trimming removed 0 bases from V and 1 base from J, with 11 bases in between. CDR3 length equals 15 residues.